This T cell receptor beta chain was captured in a study of metastatic and nonmetastatic thyroid tumors. Across the whole study: The comparison covered peripheral blood and tumor or nodule tissue in malignant and benign thyroid patients.

TCRdb used MiXCR to call clones anew from the PCR reads. The data show approximately 70,000 clones, with roughly 4% seen just once and approximately 20% held by the top ten. Ahead of thyroid surgery, no patient had received treatment of any kind. With regard to this clone: What it binds is unknown.

Points from the study as a whole: Malignant thyroid tumors reportedly exceeded benign nodules significantly in TCR beta diversity, with the difference appearing in blood and tumor.

From germline, CDR1 is LGHDT and CDR2 YNNKEL (reference sequence). Trimming removed 0 bases from V and 0 bases from J; junction bases left unmatched: 11. The CDR3 runs 19 residues. This chain links TRBV3-1 with TRBJ2-3; the match to TRBD2 covers 8 bases. The sequence was collected from a female donor with papillary thyroid cancer or a benign thyroid nodule (not recorded which). Some clones in this sample may be carry-over from other donors' samples. The sequenced sample was blood. CDR3 region: CASSQDMSVLAASTDTQYF. The CDR3 nucleotides are TGTGCCAGCAGCCAAGATATGAGCGTACTAGCGGCTAGCACAGATACGCAGTATTTT.